Below are 9 T cell receptor beta chains sequenced from a single sample in a study of T cell changes during pregnancy in multiple sclerosis. Profiled with immunoSEQ multiplex PCR; TCRdb holds only in-frame clones, not every one. This sample yields about 94,000 clones, of which 80% to 95% are seen a single time; 0.99% belongs to the top ten. The specimen comprised peripheral blood, sampled after pregnancy. The source of these receptors is a female donor with multiple sclerosis, enrolled in a pregnancy study.

The chain couples TRBV27 to TRBJ1-1, with a weak D call TRBD1 (6 bases). The V gene lost 2 bases and the J gene lost 3 bases, with 13 bases spanning the gap. The CDR3 sequence is 15 residues long. Germline-derived CDR1 and CDR2 are MNHEY and SMNVEV (reference sequence). CDR3 sequence (DNA): TGTGCCAGCAGTTTAGTCCGGGACATACACACTGAAGCTTTCTTT. It yields the protein CASSLVRDIHTEAFF.

V is TRBV27 and J is TRBJ2-7; 8 bases align to TRBD2. From germline, CDR1 is MNHEY and CDR2 SMNVEV (reference sequence). V gave up 6 bases and J gave up 2 bases; unmatched junction bases: 6. This CDR3 comprises 14 residues. The CDR3: CASRLAGPAYEQYF. CDR3 sequence (DNA): TGTGCCAGCAGGTTAGCGGGACCTGCCTACGAGCAGTACTTC.

This chain uses TRBV5-1 with TRBJ1-4; D ambiguous. The CDR3 runs to 15 residues. CDR1 is SGHRS, CDR2 YFSETQ, per germline. Trimming cost V 0 bases and J 0 bases, with 6 bases left between them. CDR3 protein: CASSLVPATNEKLFF. The CDR3 nucleotides read TGCGCCAGCAGCTTGGTCCCTGCAACTAATGAAAAACTGTTTTTT.

The chain recombines TRBV11-3 with TRBJ2-2; D is undetermined. Germline-derived CDR1 and CDR2 are SGHNT and YENEEA. The CDR3 has 17 residues. V shed 0 bases and J shed 0 bases, with 11 bases lying between them. The CDR3, as DNA: TGTGCCAGCAGCTTAGATCCGCGAGGAGCGAACACCGGGGAGCTGTTTTTT. It is translated as CASSLDPRGANTGELFF. Full variable domain (rest looked up from reference TRBV11-3 and TRBJ2-2): EAGVVQSPRYKIIEKKQPVAFWCNPISGHNTLYWYLQNLGQGPELLIRYENEEAVDDSQLPKDRFSAERLKGVDSTLKIQPAELGDSAVYLCASSLDPRGANTGELFFGEGSRLTVL.

The V call is TRBV9, the J call TRBJ2-3; D gene unclear. The CDR3 totals 15 residues. CDR1 is SGDLS, CDR2 YYNGEE, per germline. V was shortened by 0 bases and J by 2 bases, with 10 bases between the two germline ends. The CDR3 loop is CASSVGPFPTDTQYF. CDR3 sequence (DNA): TGTGCCAGCAGCGTAGGTCCCTTTCCCACAGATACGCAGTATTTT.

This clone is a singleton in its sample. The V gene is TRBV4-1, the J gene TRBJ2-3; 9 bases map to TRBD1. The germline CDR1 and CDR2 sequences are MGHRA and YSYEKL. V gave up 0 bases and J gave up 4 bases; unmatched junction bases: 8. CDR3 length: 17 amino acids. In nucleotides, the CDR3 is TGCGCCAGCAGCCAAGATGGTACAGGGGGCTTGGCAGATACGCAGTATTTT. It yields the protein CASSQDGTGGLADTQYF.

This clone was detected only a few times. The chain combines TRBV7-6 with TRBJ1-5; 9 bases agree with TRBD1. The CDR3 has 15 amino acids. V lost 4 bases to trimming and J lost 6 bases; unmatched junction nucleotides: 7. The germline gives CDR1 SGHVS, CDR2 FNYEAQ. The CDR3 DNA sequence: TGTGCCAGCAGCTCCCGGACAGGGGTTGGTCAGCCCCAGCATTTT. Its protein is CASSSRTGVGQPQHF. Looking up the rest from reference TRBV7-6 and TRBJ1-5 gives the full variable domain: GAGVSQSPRYKVTKRGQDVALRCDPISGHVSLYWYRQALGQGPEFLTYFNYEAQQDKSGLPNDRFSAERPEGSISTLTIQRTEQRDSAMYRCASSSRTGVGQPQHFGDGTRLSIL.

The chain recombines TRBV30 with TRBJ2-2, with D perhaps TRBD2 (6 bases). Trimming removed 4 bases at V and 4 bases at J, with 16 bases between. The CDR3 sequence is 15 residues long. Looked up from germline, CDR1 is GTSNPN and CDR2 is SVGIG (reference sequence). Here the CDR3 reads CAWKYTSSGTGELFF. The CDR3 DNA follows: TGTGCCTGGAAGTACACTAGCTCGGGCACCGGGGAGCTGTTTTTT.

The gene calls are TRBV7-9 and TRBJ1-1; 10 nucleotides line up with TRBD1. Looked up from germline, CDR1 is SEHNR and CDR2 is FQNEAQ (reference sequence). The length of the CDR3 is 14 residues. The junction had 10 bases not matched to a gene; V was cut back by 5 bases and J by 10 bases. Here the CDR3 DNA reads TGTGCCAGCAGCCCTGGGACAGGGGCCCCAAGAGCTTTCTTT. This encodes CASSPGTGAPRAFF.